This TCR beta chain was obtained from a study of cytomegalovirus exposure and HLA in healthy donors. Study as a whole: From HLA-typed donors, an early data release held 70 million to 100 million unique TCRs. Study outcomes and limitations: Some V segments could not be told apart, so they were left out, TRBV6-2 and TRBV6-3 among them. As a later analysis showed, a missense DCLRE1C variant was linked to trimming of TCR beta V- and J-genes.

Trimming took 3 bases from V and 8 from J, leaving 7 bases between them. The length of the CDR3 is 11 residues. Germline V gene data show CDR1 as SGHAT and CDR2 as FQDESV (reference sequence). The study ran its PCR with 60 Vbeta and 13 Jbeta primers. As originally analysed: About 12 million of the about 80 million unique TCR beta chains counted in a later analysis were shared. Sequenced by immunoSEQ multiplex PCR; TCRdb stores in-frame clones only, minus some. The V and J calls and the clone size are those of that table, but D and trimming were determined from the DNA. The sample lists 80,000 or so clones; over 55% were seen once. A note on this clone: Its target is unknown.

The chain links TRBV11-1 to TRBJ1-1; D unresolved. Material for sequencing was PBMCs. This receptor was taken from a young man in good health and CMV-seropositive. As DNA, the CDR3 is TGTGCCAGCAGCTTTAAACAGGAAGCTTTCTTT. Amino acid sequence: CASSFKQEAFF.